Listed below are T cell receptor beta chains from one sample, sequenced in a study of blood T cell repertoires in COVID-19. TCRdb keeps only in-frame clones here, not all; method: immunoSEQ multiplex PCR. The sample carries a few hundred thousand clones, approximately 82% recorded once. Source material: peripheral blood. The receptors stem from a woman under 30 with acute or convalescent COVID-19. Both conserved end residues are part of each CDR3. Each record gives: clone size, CDR3 length, V gene, J gene, D gene, CDR3 DNA, CDR3 protein. A D gene is named only where the DNA matches it firmly. Not all rows give a size; the values are once, few, many and, for expanded clones, a class.

>-|15|TRBV18|TRBJ2-1|-
TGTGCCAGCTCACCGCCCAGCGCTGGAGGAAATGAGCAGTTCTTC
CASSPPSAGGNEQFF
>-|14|TRBV20-1|TRBJ1-1|TRBD1
TGCAGTGCCAGTAGACAGGGAGGATACACTGAAGCTTTCTTT
CSASRQGGYTEAFF
>-|15|TRBV5-1|TRBJ1-1|-
TGCGCCAGCAGCTTGGCGTCAGGGGTGAACACTGAAGCTTTCTTT
CASSLASGVNTEAFF
>-|13|TRBV9|TRBJ2-7|-
TGTGCCAGCAGCGTGGTAGACAGAGGCGAGCAGTACTTC
CASSVVDRGEQYF
>few|12|TRBV12-3/TRBV12-4|TRBJ1-3|TRBD1
TGTGCCAGCCGGACAGGGGGCTACACCATATATTTT
CASRTGGYTIYF
>-|12|TRBV7-9|TRBJ2-3|-
TGTGCCAGCAGCCCAGTGATTGATATGCAGTATTTT
CASSPVIDMQYF
>-|15|TRBV4-3|TRBJ1-1|TRBD1
TGCGCCAGCAGCGAGAACCAGGGGGCGAACACTGAAGCTTTCTTT
CASSENQGANTEAFF
>-|13|TRBV12-3/TRBV12-4|TRBJ1-1|-
TGTGCCAGCTGTAACCAGGGGAACACTGAAGCTTTCTTT
CASCNQGNTEAFF
>-|11|TRBV20-1|TRBJ1-1|-
TGCAGTGCTTGGGGGCCAGATGAAGCTTTCTTT
CSAWGPDEAFF
>-|15|TRBV7-2|TRBJ2-1|TRBD2
TGTGCCAGCAGCCAGGGCGGGAGTTTAGTCGGTGAGCAGTTCTTC
CASSQGGSLVGEQFF
>-|18|TRBV7-6|TRBJ1-3|TRBD1
TGTGCCAGCAGCTTAGCTACGGGGACAGCCGACTCTGGAAACACCATATATTTT
CASSLATGTADSGNTIYF
>-|16|TRBV28|TRBJ1-2|TRBD1
TGTGCCAGCAGTCTCCCTGGACAGGAAACTAACTATGGCTACACCTTC
CASSLPGQETNYGYTF
>once|14|TRBV18|TRBJ1-5|TRBD1
TGTGCCAGCTCCCAAGGACAGGCTAGGGAGCCCCAGCATTTT
CASSQGQAREPQHF
>-|11|TRBV20-1|TRBJ2-1|-
TGCAGTGCCTGGACTTACAATGAGCAGTTCTTC
CSAWTYNEQFF
>-|15|TRBV28|TRBJ1-5|TRBD1
TGTGCCAGCAGCCTGACAGGGAGATGGAGGCAGCCCCAGCATTTT
CASSLTGRWRQPQHF
>-|14|TRBV25-1|TRBJ1-1|TRBD1
TGTGCCAGCAGTCTGGACAGGGTGGACACTGAAGCTTTCTTT
CASSLDRVDTEAFF
>-|14|TRBV3-1/TRBV3-2|TRBJ1-5|-
TGTGCCAGCAGCCGCGGGGAAGGGGTTAAGCCCCAGCATTTT
CASSRGEGVKPQHF
>-|15|TRBV4-1|TRBJ1-1|-
TGCGCCAGCAGCCAAGGACAGACGACGAACACTGAAGCTTTCTTT
CASSQGQTTNTEAFF
>-|15|TRBV28|TRBJ1-1|-
TGTGCCAGCAGTTTATTCACAGGACCGAACACTGAAGCTTTCTTT
CASSLFTGPNTEAFF
>-|15|TRBV30|TRBJ2-7|-
TGTGCCTGGAGTCTTACTGCGGATTTCTCCTACGAGCAGTACTTC
CAWSLTADFSYEQYF
>-|11|TRBV7-8|TRBJ2-5|-
TGTGCCAGCAGCCACAAAGAGACCCAGTACTTC
CASSHKETQYF
>-|15|TRBV25-1|TRBJ2-1|TRBD2
TGTGCCAGCAAGGGACTAGCGGGAGGGAACAATGAGCAGTTCTTC
CASKGLAGGNNEQFF
>-|13|TRBV12-3/TRBV12-4|TRBJ1-5|-
TGTGCCAGCAAAGAGGGCGTAGGGCAGCCCCAGCATTTT
CASKEGVGQPQHF
>-|20|TRBV7-8|TRBJ2-1|TRBD2
TGTGCCAGCAGCTTAGCGCGCGTACTAGCGGGAGGCAGATCCTACAATGAGCAGTTCTTC
CASSLARVLAGGRSYNEQFF
>few|17|TRBV11-2|TRBJ2-7|TRBD2
TGTGCCAGCAGCCCCCGTTCTACTAGCGGGGGATCCTACGAGCAGTACTTC
CASSPRSTSGGSYEQYF
>-|14|TRBV19|TRBJ1-5|-
TGTGCCAGTAGTACGAGACAGAACAATCAGCCCCAGCATTTT
CASSTRQNNQPQHF
>few|15|TRBV7-3|TRBJ1-2|-
TGTGCCAGCAGCCCGGGGGGCGCCCGGGTACAGGGCTACACCTTC
CASSPGGARVQGYTF
>-|15|TRBV10-3|TRBJ1-1|TRBD1
TGTGCCATCAGGGAGACAGGGAATCGGAACACTGAAGCTTTCTTT
CAIRETGNRNTEAFF
>-|16|TRBV18|TRBJ2-2|-
TGTGCCAGCTCCCCGTCCGGGACTTCGCCCACCGGGGAGCTGTTTTTT
CASSPSGTSPTGELFF
>-|14|TRBV5-6|TRBJ2-4|TRBD1
TGTGCCAGCAGCCCGACAGGGGGCTGGGACATTCAGTACTTC
CASSPTGGWDIQYF
>-|12|TRBV28|TRBJ2-5|-
TGTGCCAGCAGTTCCTTTCAAGAGACCCAGTACTTC
CASSSFQETQYF
>-|13|TRBV6-4|TRBJ2-3|-
TGTGCCAGCAGTTCGACTCGCACAGATACGCAGTATTTT
CASSSTRTDTQYF
>-|13|TRBV5-1|TRBJ1-2|-
TGCGCCAGCAGCTCCCAGACAGACTATGGCTACACCTTC
CASSSQTDYGYTF
>-|15|TRBV6-5|TRBJ2-7|TRBD1
TGTGCCAGCAGTACCGGGACAGGGGTAACCCACGAGCAGTACTTC
CASSTGTGVTHEQYF
>-|16|TRBV18|TRBJ1-1|TRBD1
TGTGCCAGCTCTTCAAACCAGGACAGGGCCGTCACTGAAGCTTTCTTT
CASSSNQDRAVTEAFF
>-|15|TRBV6-1|TRBJ2-5|-
TGTGCCAGCAGTGAGGGGACAATCCAGGGGGAGACCCAGTACTTC
CASSEGTIQGETQYF
>few|12|TRBV2|TRBJ1-2|TRBD1
TGTGCCAGCAGTGAAGGGACAGGGGGCTACACCTTC
CASSEGTGGYTF
>-|15|TRBV5-1|TRBJ2-1|-
TGCGCCAGCAGTGTGGGGCACAGCTCCTACAATGAGCAGTTCTTC
CASSVGHSSYNEQFF
>-|13|TRBV29-1|TRBJ2-7|-
TGCAGCGTACTCAAACCGACAAACTACGAGCAGTACTTC
CSVLKPTNYEQYF
>-|15|TRBV4-3|TRBJ1-2|-
TGCGCCAGCAGCCAAGTTGTTTTTCTTTGGCATGGCTACACCTTC
CASSQVVFLWHGYTF
>-|12|TRBV13|TRBJ1-3|-
TGTGCCAGCAGCTTAGCGAGGAACACCATATATTTT
CASSLARNTIYF
>-|14|TRBV27|TRBJ2-2|TRBD2
TGTGCCAGCAGTATATGGACTAGGCCCGGGGAGCTGTTTTTT
CASSIWTRPGELFF
>-|15|TRBV27|TRBJ2-1|-
TGTGCCAGCAGTTTACGGCGCGGGCTACCCAATGAGCAGTTCTTC
CASSLRRGLPNEQFF
>-|14|TRBV30|TRBJ1-1|-
TGTGCCTGGAGTGTCCTGGAGGCGGACACTGAAGCTTTCTTT
CAWSVLEADTEAFF
>-|14|TRBV6-2/TRBV6-3|TRBJ2-7|-
TGTGCCAGCAGTTACTCAGCGGGTAGCTACGAGCAGTACTTC
CASSYSAGSYEQYF
>-|13|TRBV2|TRBJ1-3|TRBD1
TGTGCCAGCACTACGGGACAGGGAAACACCATATATTTT
CASTTGQGNTIYF
>-|16|TRBV10-3|TRBJ1-4|TRBD1
TGTGCCATCAGTGAGTCTCTGGACAGGGTGTTTGAAAAACTGTTTTTT
CAISESLDRVFEKLFF
>once|14|TRBV2|TRBJ1-6|-
TGTGCCAGCAGGGAGAGAGAGGGTGGGTCACCCCTCCACTTT
CASREREGGSPLHF
>-|13|TRBV29-1|TRBJ1-1|-
TGCAGCGTTGAGAGGACAGTTAACACTGAAGCTTTCTTT
CSVERTVNTEAFF
>-|13|TRBV27|TRBJ2-7|-
TGTGCCAGCAGTTTGGGCAGAACCTACGAGCAGTACTTC
CASSLGRTYEQYF
>few|15|TRBV7-8|TRBJ2-1|TRBD2
TGTGCCAGCAGCTCGATAGCGGGAGGGGACAATGAGCAGTTCTTC
CASSSIAGGDNEQFF
>-|15|TRBV19|TRBJ2-7|TRBD2
TGTGCCAGTACCGCGCCAGGCGGGAGTGTTTACGAGCAGTACTTC
CASTAPGGSVYEQYF
>-|15|TRBV7-8|TRBJ2-3|-
TGTGCCAGCAGCTTAGATGTTGGGCTTTCAGATACGCAGTATTTT
CASSLDVGLSDTQYF